A single sample gave rise to the 2 T cell receptor beta chains below, sequenced in a study of T cells after yellow fever vaccination. TCRdb called the 5' RACE reads again in MiXCR, with one record for every CDR3 protein. Here the sample spans 600,000 to 750,000 distinct CDR3 sequences, approximately 13% being singletons. The input for sequencing was PBMCs, taken on the day of the yellow fever booster vaccination. These TCRs come from a man between 25 and 39 years old who received the YFV17D yellow fever vaccine.

This clonotype came up many times. The rearrangement links TRBV11-2 to TRBJ1-5; TRBD1 agrees at 7 bases. Germline CDR1 SGHAT, CDR2 FQNNGV. J lost 9 bases, V lost 4 bases, and 6 bases had no gene match. There are 13 residues in the CDR3. The CDR3 DNA reads TGTGCCAGCAGCTCAGGGGGGGCTGGGCCCCAGCATTTT. Translated, it gives CASSSGGAGPQHF.

This clonotype was picked up many times. The V and J genes are TRBV7-7 and TRBJ1-6; 9 nucleotides line up with TRBD1. From germline, CDR1 is SSHAT and CDR2 FNYEAQ (reference sequence). The CDR3 loop spans 15 amino acids. After removal of 5 bases from V and 6 bases from J, the junction contained 5 bases not matched to a gene. The DNA for the CDR3 is TGTGCCAGCAGCAGCGGGACAGGGAGTAATTCACCCCTCCACTTT. Protein product: CASSSGTGSNSPLHF.